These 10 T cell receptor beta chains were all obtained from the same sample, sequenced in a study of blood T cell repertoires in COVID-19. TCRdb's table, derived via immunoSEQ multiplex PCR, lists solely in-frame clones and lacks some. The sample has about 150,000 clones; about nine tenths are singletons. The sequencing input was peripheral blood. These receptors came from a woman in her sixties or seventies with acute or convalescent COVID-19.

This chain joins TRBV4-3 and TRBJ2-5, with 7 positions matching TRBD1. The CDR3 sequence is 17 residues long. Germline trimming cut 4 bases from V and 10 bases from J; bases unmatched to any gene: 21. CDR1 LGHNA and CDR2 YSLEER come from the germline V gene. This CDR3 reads CASSPGTAELGQEGQYF. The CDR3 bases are TGCGCCAGCAGCCCCGGGACAGCGGAGTTGGGCCAAGAGGGCCAGTACTTC.

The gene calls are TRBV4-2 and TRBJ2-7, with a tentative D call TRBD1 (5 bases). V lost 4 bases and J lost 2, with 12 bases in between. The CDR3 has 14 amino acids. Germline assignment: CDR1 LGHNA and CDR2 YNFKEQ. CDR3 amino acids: CASSPQVPPYEQYF. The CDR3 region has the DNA TGTGCCAGCAGCCCACAGGTCCCTCCCTACGAGCAGTACTTC.

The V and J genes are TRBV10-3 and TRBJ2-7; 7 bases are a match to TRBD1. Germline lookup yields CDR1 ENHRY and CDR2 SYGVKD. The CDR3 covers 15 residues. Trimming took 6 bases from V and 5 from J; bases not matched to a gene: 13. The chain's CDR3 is CAISQTGPSLHEQYF. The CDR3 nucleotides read TGTGCCATCAGCCAGACAGGGCCGAGCCTCCACGAGCAGTACTTC.

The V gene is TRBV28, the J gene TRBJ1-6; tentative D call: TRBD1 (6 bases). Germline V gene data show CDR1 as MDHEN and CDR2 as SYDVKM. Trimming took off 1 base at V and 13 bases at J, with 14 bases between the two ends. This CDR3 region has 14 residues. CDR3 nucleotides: TGTGCCAGCAGTTTATTCGACAGGATTTCCCCCCTCCACTTT. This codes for CASSLFDRISPLHF.

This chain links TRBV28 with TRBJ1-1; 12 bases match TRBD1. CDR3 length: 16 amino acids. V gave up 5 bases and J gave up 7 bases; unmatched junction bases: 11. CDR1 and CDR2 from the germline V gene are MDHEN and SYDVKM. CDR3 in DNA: TGTGCCAGCAGTACCCCCCGGGACAGGGGGCGAAATGAAGCTTTCTTT. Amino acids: CASSTPRDRGRNEAFF.

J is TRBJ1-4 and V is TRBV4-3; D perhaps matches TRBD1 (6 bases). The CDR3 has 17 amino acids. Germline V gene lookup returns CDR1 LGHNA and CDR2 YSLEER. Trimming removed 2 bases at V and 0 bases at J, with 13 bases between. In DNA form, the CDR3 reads TGCGCCAGCAGCCAATACGGACAGAGGGCAACTAATGAAAAACTGTTTTTT. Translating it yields CASSQYGQRATNEKLFF.

The CDR3 coding sequence is TGTGCCAGCAGCCCGGGACAGCTAACTTTGAACACCGGGGAGCTGTTTTTT. Translation gives CASSPGQLTLNTGELFF. V is TRBV5-4 and J is TRBJ2-2; 7 bases align to TRBD1. The CDR3 runs 17 residues. Germline V lookup: CDR1 SGHNT, CDR2 YYREEE (reference sequence). V was clipped by 4 bases and J by 1 base; unmatched bases: 10.

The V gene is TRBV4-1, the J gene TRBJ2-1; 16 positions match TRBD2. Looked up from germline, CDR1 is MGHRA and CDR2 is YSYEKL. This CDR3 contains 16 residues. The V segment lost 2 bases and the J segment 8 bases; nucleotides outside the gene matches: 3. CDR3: CASSQQGLAGGDEQFF. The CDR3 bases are TGCGCCAGCAGCCAACAGGGACTAGCGGGAGGGGATGAGCAGTTCTTC.

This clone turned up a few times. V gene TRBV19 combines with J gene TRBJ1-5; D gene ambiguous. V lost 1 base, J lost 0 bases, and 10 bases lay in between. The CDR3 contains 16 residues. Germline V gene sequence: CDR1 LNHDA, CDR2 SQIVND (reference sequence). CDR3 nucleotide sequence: TGTGCCAGTAGTATAGGAGGCAGTCTTAGCAATCAGCCCCAGCATTTT. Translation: CASSIGGSLSNQPQHF.

CDR3 in DNA: TGTGCCAGCAGCACTCACGAACTTACTGGAAACACCATATATTTT. It specifies CASSTHELTGNTIYF. This chain joins TRBV3-1 (or the pseudogene TRBV3-2) and TRBJ1-3; D is uncertain. This CDR3 has 15 residues. V was trimmed by 5 bases and J by 2 bases, leaving 13 bases between them. Germline-derived CDR1 and CDR2 are LGHDT and YNNKEL (reference sequence).